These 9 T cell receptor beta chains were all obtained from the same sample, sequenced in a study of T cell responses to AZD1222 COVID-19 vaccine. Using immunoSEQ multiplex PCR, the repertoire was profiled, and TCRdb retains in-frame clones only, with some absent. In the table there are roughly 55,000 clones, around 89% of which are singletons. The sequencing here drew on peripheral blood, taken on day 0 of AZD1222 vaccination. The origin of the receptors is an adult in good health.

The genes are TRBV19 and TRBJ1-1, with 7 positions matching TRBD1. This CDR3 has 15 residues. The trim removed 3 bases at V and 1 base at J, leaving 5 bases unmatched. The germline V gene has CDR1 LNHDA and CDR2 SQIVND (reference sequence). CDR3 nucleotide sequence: TGTGCCAGTAGTATCGAGACAGGGCGGAACACTGAAGCTTTCTTT. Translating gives CASSIETGRNTEAFF. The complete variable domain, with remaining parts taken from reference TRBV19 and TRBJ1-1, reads DGGITQSPKYLFRKEGQNVTLSCEQNLNHDAMYWYRQDPGQGLRLIYYSQIVNDFQKGDIAEGYSVSREKKESFPLTVTSAQKNPTAFYLCASSIETGRNTEAFFGQGTRLTVV.

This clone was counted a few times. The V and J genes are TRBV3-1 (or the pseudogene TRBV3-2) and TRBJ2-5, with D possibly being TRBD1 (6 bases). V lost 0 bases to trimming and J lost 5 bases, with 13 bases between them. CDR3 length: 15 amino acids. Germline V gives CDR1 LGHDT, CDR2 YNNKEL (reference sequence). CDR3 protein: CASSQEAARGETQYF. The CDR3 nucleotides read TGTGCCAGCAGCCAAGAAGCGGCCAGGGGTGAGACCCAGTACTTC.

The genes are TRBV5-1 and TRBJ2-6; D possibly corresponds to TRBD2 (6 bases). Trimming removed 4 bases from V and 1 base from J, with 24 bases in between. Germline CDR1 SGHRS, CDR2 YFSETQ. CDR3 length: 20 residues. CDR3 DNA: TGCGCCAGCAGCAGTAGCGGTTTTAGGGGAGAAAGTTCTGGGGCCAACGTCCTGACTTTC. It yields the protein CASSSSGFRGESSGANVLTF.

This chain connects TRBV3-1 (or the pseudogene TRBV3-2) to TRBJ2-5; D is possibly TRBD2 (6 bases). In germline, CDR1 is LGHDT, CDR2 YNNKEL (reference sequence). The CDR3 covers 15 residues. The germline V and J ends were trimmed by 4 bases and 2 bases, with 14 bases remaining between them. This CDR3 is CASSPAGGRQETQYF. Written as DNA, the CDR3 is TGTGCCAGCAGCCCCGCCGGGGGAAGGCAAGAGACCCAGTACTTC.

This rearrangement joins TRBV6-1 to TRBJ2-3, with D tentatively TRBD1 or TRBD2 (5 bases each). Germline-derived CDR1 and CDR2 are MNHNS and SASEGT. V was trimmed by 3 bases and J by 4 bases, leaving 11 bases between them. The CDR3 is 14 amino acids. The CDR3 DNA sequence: TGTGCCAGCAGTGAGGCAGGGACCTCAGATACGCAGTATTTT. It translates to CASSEAGTSDTQYF.

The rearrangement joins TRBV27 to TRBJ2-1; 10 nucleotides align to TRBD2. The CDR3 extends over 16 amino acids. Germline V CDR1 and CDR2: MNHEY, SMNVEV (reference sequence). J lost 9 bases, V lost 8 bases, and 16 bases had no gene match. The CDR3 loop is CASESRAGGPQGEQFF. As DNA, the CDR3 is TGTGCCAGCGAGAGTCGAGCGGGAGGGCCCCAGGGTGAGCAGTTCTTC.

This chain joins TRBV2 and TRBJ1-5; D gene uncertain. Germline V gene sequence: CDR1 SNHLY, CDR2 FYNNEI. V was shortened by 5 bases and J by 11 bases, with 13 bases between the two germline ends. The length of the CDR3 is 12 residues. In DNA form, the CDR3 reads TGTGCCAGCAGTCCCCTCCCCGGGGCCCAGCATTTT. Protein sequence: CASSPLPGAQHF.

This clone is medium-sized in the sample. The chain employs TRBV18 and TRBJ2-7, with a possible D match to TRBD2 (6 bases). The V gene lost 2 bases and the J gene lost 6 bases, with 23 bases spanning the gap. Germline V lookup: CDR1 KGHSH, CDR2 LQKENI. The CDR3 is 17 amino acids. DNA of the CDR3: TGTGCCAGCTCACCAGAAACGTGGAGGGGCCGAAATAGCGAGCAGTACTTC. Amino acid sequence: CASSPETWRGRNSEQYF.

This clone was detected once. The CDR3 spells CASSRSGVAYNEQFF. In nucleotides, the CDR3 is TGTGCCAGCAGTCGAAGCGGAGTAGCCTACAATGAGCAGTTCTTC. The rearrangement uses TRBV2 and TRBJ2-1; possibly TRBD2 for D (5 bases). The V and J ends lost 5 bases and 2 bases respectively, with 13 bases between them. The CDR3 covers 15 residues. In germline, CDR1 is SNHLY, CDR2 FYNNEI. The whole variable domain, remainder taken from reference TRBV2 and TRBJ2-1, is EPEVTQTPSHQVTQMGQEVILRCVPISNHLYFYWYRQILGQKVEFLVSFYNNEISEKSEIFDDQFSVERPDGSNFTLKIRSTKLEDSAMYFCASSRSGVAYNEQFFGPGTRLTVL.